Each of the 15 T cell receptor beta chains below was sequenced from the same sample in a study of cytomegalovirus exposure and HLA in healthy donors. PCR primers comprised 60 Vbeta and 13 Jbeta primers. TCRdb's table, derived via immunoSEQ multiplex PCR, lists solely in-frame clones and lacks some. Among about 170,000 clones listed, approximately 81% were seen once. The material sequenced was PBMCs. The origin of the receptors is a woman aged 50 to 60 in good health and CMV-seronegative.

Here the CDR3 DNA reads TGTGCCAGCAGTACAGCTAGCGGGAGTCACTATGAGCAGTTCTTC. This translates into CASSTASGSHYEQFF. This chain joins TRBV28 and TRBJ2-1; 10 bases are shared with TRBD2. Trimming removed 5 bases from V and 8 bases from J; junction bases left unmatched: 9. The CDR3 runs to 15 residues. CDR1 MDHEN and CDR2 SYDVKM come from the germline V gene. The entire variable domain, with the rest obtained from reference TRBV28 and TRBJ2-1, is as follows: DVKVTQSSRYLVKRTGEKVFLECVQDMDHENMFWYRQDPGLGLRLIYFSYDVKMKEKGDIPEGYSVSREKKERFSLILESASTNQTSMYLCASSTASGSHYEQFFGPGTRLTVL.

The V call is TRBV4-1, the J call TRBJ1-1; the D gene is possibly TRBD1 (5 bases). Germline lookup yields CDR1 MGHRA and CDR2 YSYEKL. The CDR3 is made up of 18 amino acids. Trimming stripped 0 bases from V and 10 bases from J, with 27 bases between. The CDR3 protein is CASSQDPGGASQRRGAFF. The CDR3 bases are TGCGCCAGCAGCCAAGATCCTGGCGGGGCCTCACAGCGAAGGGGAGCTTTCTTT.

This clone was counted once. This chain connects TRBV6-1 to TRBJ1-5; perhaps TRBD1 as D (5 bases). From germline, CDR1 is MNHNS and CDR2 SASEGT. Trimming removed 6 bases from V and 1 base from J, with 13 bases in between. CDR3 length: 15 residues. In DNA, the CDR3 is TGTGCCAGCAGGATGCTAGGGGAAAGCAATCAGCCCCAGCATTTT. Encoded protein: CASRMLGESNQPQHF.

This chain joins TRBV28 and TRBJ1-5; weak D call: TRBD1 (5 bases). The CDR3 loop spans 15 amino acids. The V end lost 7 bases, the J end lost 11 bases, and 24 bases lay between the germline ends. Germline V gene sequence: CDR1 MDHEN, CDR2 SYDVKM. This chain's CDR3 is CASTTGGTGKGSQHF. CDR3 nucleotide sequence: TGTGCCAGCACCACTGGAGGGACCGGCAAGGGGTCCCAGCATTTT.

The chain is built from TRBV18 and TRBJ2-7; the D gene is possibly TRBD1 (5 bases). The V end was cut by 3 bases, the J end by 2 bases, with 14 bases between. The CDR3 extends over 15 amino acids. Per the germline V gene, CDR1 is KGHSH and CDR2 is LQKENI. CDR3 nucleotides: TGTGCCAGCTCACCTGTCTCACAGGCCACCTACGAGCAGTACTTC. It specifies CASSPVSQATYEQYF. The full variable domain, rest sourced from reference TRBV18 and TRBJ2-7, is NAGVMQNPRHLVRRRGQEARLRCSPMKGHSHVYWYRQLPEEGLKFMVYLQKENIIDESGMPKERFSAEFPKEGPSILRIQQVVRGDSAAYFCASSPVSQATYEQYFGPGTRLTVT.

This clone has just one count. The rearrangement uses TRBV11-2 and TRBJ2-1, with D possibly matching TRBD1 (6 bases). CDR1 SGHAT and CDR2 FQNNGV come from the germline V gene. This CDR3 has 13 amino acids. Trimming stripped 5 bases from V and 7 bases from J, with 12 bases between. Here the CDR3 reads CASSPSGVNEQFF. In DNA form, the CDR3 reads TGTGCCAGCAGCCCCTCAGGGGTGAATGAGCAGTTCTTC.

The chain carries TRBV18 and TRBJ2-6; tentative D call: TRBD1 (6 bases). CDR3 length: 15 amino acids. The V end was cut by 4 bases, the J end by 4 bases, with 11 bases between. Germline V gene data show CDR1 as KGHSH and CDR2 as LQKENI. The CDR3 sequence: CASSRGRDGANVLTF. The CDR3 bases are TGTGCCAGCTCACGGGGGCGCGACGGGGCCAACGTCCTGACTTTC.

The chain recombines TRBV29-1 with TRBJ1-2, with 9 bases fitting TRBD1. CDR1 is SQVTM and CDR2 is ANQGSEA in the germline V gene. The CDR3 spans 12 residues. V gave up 7 bases and J gave up 2 bases; unmatched junction bases: 2. The CDR3 DNA is TGCAGCGGGACAGGGGAAAACTATGGCTACACCTTC. Residues: CSGTGENYGYTF.

The chain joins TRBV4-3 to TRBJ1-2, with a weak D call TRBD1 (5 bases). The CDR3 runs to 17 residues. V shed 0 bases and J shed 5 bases, with 19 bases lying between them. The germline V gene encodes CDR1 LGHNA and CDR2 YSLEER. CDR3 DNA sequence: TGCGCCAGCAGCCAAGATCGGGGGGTAGGGGAAATATATGGCTACACCTTC. Its protein is CASSQDRGVGEIYGYTF.

The rearrangement joins TRBV6-6 to TRBJ1-2; no clear D gene. Germline CDR1 MNHNY, CDR2 SVGAGI (reference sequence). The CDR3 has 13 amino acids. With 10 bases removed from V and 8 bases from J, the gap between germline ends came to 20 bases. The CDR3 DNA is TGTGCCACCATAGCTCAAGCGGTTCACGGCTACACCTTC. It codes for CATIAQAVHGYTF.

The gene calls are TRBV30 and TRBJ1-4; D gene ambiguous. This CDR3 has 15 amino acids. Between the trimmed V and J ends, which lost 3 bases and 4 bases, there was a span of 15 bases. From germline, CDR1 is GTSNPN and CDR2 SVGIG (reference sequence). The CDR3 is CAWSTGAGRNEKLFF. CDR3 coding DNA: TGTGCCTGGAGCACCGGCGCAGGCCGTAATGAAAAACTGTTTTTT. Full variable domain (rest looked up from reference TRBV30 and TRBJ1-4): SQTIHQWPATLVQPVGSPLSLECTVEGTSNPNLYWYRQAAGRGLQLLFYSVGIGQISSEVPQNLSASRPQDRQFILSSKKLLLSDSGFYLCAWSTGAGRNEKLFFGSGTQLSVL.

CDR3 coding DNA: TGTGCCAGTAGTGACAATTCCTATGGCTACACCTTC. The encoded protein is CASSDNSYGYTF. V and J are TRBV19 and TRBJ1-2; D uncertain. Germline assignment: CDR1 LNHDA and CDR2 SQIVND (reference sequence). The V gene lost 5 bases and the J gene lost 4 bases, with 8 bases spanning the gap. The CDR3 spans 12 residues.

The chain combines TRBV6-5 with TRBJ1-1; a possible D gene is TRBD1 (5 bases). The CDR3 sequence is 16 residues long. Germline loops: CDR1 MNHEY, CDR2 SVGAGI. V shed 0 bases and J shed 0 bases, with 11 bases lying between them. CDR3 DNA: TGTGCCAGCAGTTACTCGGCCCGACAGCTGAACACTGAAGCTTTCTTT. It codes for CASSYSARQLNTEAFF.

This clone was seen just once. This chain links TRBV10-3 with TRBJ2-2; perhaps TRBD1 as D (7 bases). The CDR3 consists of 13 residues. V lost 10 bases to trimming and J lost 4 bases, with 13 bases between them. Looked up from germline, CDR1 is ENHRY and CDR2 is SYGVKD. CDR3 sequence (DNA): TGTGCCACAAGACAGGGAGGCACCGGGGAGCTGTTTTTT. It is translated as CATRQGGTGELFF.

This sequence joins TRBV5-1 and TRBJ2-1, with 11 bases lining up with TRBD2. The CDR3 consists of 15 residues. J lost 6 bases, V lost 3 bases, and 5 bases had no gene match. Germline V gene lookup returns CDR1 SGHRS and CDR2 YFSETQ. CDR3 DNA: TGCGCCAGCAGCTATAGCGGGGGGGCCCCCAATGAGCAGTTCTTC. Its translation: CASSYSGGAPNEQFF.